This T cell receptor beta chain was recorded in a study of blood T cell repertoires in COVID-19. Assay used: immunoSEQ multiplex PCR; TCRdb lists only in-frame clones, some missing. This table has about 140,000 clones, around 89% appearing once. The CDR3 is 15 amino acids. Germline-derived CDR1 and CDR2 are MNHNY and SVGAGI (reference sequence). V lost 0 bases to trimming and J lost 6 bases, with 11 bases between them. Sequencing was performed on peripheral blood. This TCR was recovered from a woman of 80 years or more with acute or convalescent COVID-19. This rearrangement joins TRBV6-6 to TRBJ2-2, with D possibly being TRBD2 (6 bases). The CDR3 reads CASSYSRGGAGELFF. CDR3 DNA sequence: TGTGCCAGCAGTTACTCGAGGGGCGGGGCCGGGGAGCTGTTTTTT.